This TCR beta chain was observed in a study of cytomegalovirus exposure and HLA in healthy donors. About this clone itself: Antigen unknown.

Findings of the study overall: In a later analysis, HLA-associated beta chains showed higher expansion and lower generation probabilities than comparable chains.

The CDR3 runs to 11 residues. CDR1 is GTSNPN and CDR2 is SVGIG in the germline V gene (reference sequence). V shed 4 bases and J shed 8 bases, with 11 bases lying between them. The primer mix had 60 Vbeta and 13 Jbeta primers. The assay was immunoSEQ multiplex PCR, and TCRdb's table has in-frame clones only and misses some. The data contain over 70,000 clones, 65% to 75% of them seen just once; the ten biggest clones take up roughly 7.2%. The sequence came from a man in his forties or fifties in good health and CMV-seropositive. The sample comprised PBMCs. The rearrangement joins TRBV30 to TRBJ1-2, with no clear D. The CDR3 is CAWTTTAGYTF. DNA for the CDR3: TGTGCCTGGACCACTACCGCGGGCTACACCTTC.